The T cell receptor beta chain under discussion was sequenced for a study of early T cells in non-severe SARS-CoV-2 infection. TCRdb processed the 5' RACE reads anew with MiXCR; each CDR3 protein has one entry. The data hold 45,000 to 75,000 distinct CDR3 sequences, with around 5.2% observed a single time. This clonotype was seen ten or more times. Trimming took off 5 bases at V and 5 bases at J, with 13 bases between the two ends. The CDR3 runs 13 residues. Germline CDR1 and CDR2: MNHEY and SVGAGI. The sequence was obtained from an adult who was a healthcare worker with PCR-confirmed SARS-CoV-2 infection or an uninfected control (not recorded which). Source material: whole blood. The V call is TRBV6-5, the J call TRBJ2-7; a weak D match, TRBD2 (5 bases). The CDR3 DNA follows: TGTGCCAGCAGTCCCGCCGGAGGCAACGAGCAGTACTTC. It is translated as CASSPAGGNEQYF.